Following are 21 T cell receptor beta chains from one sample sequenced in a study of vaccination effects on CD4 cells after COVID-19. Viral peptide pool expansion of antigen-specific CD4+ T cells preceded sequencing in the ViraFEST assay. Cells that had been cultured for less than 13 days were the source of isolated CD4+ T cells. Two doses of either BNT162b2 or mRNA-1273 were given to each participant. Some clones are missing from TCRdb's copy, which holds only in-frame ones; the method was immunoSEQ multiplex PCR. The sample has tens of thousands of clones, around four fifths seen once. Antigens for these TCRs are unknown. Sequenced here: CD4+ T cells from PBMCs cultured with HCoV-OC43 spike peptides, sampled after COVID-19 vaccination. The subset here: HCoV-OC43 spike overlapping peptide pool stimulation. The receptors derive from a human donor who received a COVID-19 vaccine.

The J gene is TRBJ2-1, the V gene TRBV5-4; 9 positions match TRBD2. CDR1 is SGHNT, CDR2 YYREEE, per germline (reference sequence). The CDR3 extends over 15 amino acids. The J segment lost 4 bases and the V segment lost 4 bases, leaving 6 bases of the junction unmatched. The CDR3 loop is CASSQSSGVYNEQFF. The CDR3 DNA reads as TGTGCCAGCAGCCAATCTAGCGGGGTTTACAATGAGCAGTTCTTC. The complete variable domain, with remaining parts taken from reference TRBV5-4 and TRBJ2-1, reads ETGVTQSPTHLIKTRGQQVTLRCSSQSGHNTVSWYQQALGQGPQFIFQYYREEENGRGNFPPRFSGLQFPNYSSELNVNALELDDSALYLCASSQSSGVYNEQFFGPGTRLTVL.

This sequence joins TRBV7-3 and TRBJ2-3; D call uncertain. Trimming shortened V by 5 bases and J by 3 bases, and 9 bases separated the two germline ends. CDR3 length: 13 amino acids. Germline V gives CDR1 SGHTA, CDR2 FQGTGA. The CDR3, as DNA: TGTGCCAGCAGCATAGACCCGACAGATACGCAGTATTTT. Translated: CASSIDPTDTQYF.

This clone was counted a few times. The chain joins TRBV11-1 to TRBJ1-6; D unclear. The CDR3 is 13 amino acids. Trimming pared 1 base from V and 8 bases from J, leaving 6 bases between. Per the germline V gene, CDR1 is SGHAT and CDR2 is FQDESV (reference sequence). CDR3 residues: CASSLERDSPLHF. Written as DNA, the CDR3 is TGTGCCAGCAGCTTAGAGAGGGATTCACCCCTCCACTTT.

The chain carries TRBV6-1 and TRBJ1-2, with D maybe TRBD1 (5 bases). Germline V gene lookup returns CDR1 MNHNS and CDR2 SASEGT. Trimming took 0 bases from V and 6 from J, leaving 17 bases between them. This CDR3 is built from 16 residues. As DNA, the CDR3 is TGTGCCAGCAGTGAAGCGTATCGGTCGGGGGTCGATGGCTACACCTTC. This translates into CASSEAYRSGVDGYTF.

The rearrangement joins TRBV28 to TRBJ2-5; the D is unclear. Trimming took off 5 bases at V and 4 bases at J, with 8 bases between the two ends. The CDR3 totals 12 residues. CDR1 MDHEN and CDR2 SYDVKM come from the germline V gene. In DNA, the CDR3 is TGTGCCAGCAGTAACACACGAGAGACCCAGTACTTC. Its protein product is CASSNTRETQYF.

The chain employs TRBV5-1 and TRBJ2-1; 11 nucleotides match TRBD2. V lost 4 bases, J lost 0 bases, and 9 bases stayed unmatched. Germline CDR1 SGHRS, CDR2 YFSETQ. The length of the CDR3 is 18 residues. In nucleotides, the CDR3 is TGCGCCAGCAGCCCAGCCCCTAGCGGGGGGAGCTCCTACAATGAGCAGTTCTTC. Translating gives CASSPAPSGGSSYNEQFF.

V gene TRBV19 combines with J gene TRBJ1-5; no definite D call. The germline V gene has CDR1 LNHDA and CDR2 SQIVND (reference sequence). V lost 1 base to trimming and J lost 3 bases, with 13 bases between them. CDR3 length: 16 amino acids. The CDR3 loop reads CASSIVGRYNNQPQHF. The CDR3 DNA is TGTGCCAGTAGTATAGTCGGCAGGTATAACAATCAGCCCCAGCATTTT.

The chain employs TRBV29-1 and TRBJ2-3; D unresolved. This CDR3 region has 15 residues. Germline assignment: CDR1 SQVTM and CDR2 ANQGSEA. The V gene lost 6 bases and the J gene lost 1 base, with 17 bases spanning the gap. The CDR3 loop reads CSVIRIRPGTDTQYF. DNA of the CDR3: TGCAGCGTCATAAGGATTCGGCCCGGCACAGATACGCAGTATTTT.

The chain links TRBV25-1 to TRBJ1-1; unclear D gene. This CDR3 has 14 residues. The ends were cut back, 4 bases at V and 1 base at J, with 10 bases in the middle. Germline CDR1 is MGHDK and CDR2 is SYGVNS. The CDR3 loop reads CASSGLDGNTEAFF. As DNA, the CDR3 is TGTGCCAGCAGTGGGTTGGACGGGAACACTGAAGCTTTCTTT.

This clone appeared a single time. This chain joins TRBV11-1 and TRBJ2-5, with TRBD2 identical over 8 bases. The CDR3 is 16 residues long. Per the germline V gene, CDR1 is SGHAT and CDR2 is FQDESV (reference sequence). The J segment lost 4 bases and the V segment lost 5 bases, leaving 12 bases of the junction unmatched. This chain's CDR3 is CASSRTGGLGGETQYF. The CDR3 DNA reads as TGTGCCAGCAGCCGTACGGGGGGGCTCGGAGGAGAGACCCAGTACTTC.

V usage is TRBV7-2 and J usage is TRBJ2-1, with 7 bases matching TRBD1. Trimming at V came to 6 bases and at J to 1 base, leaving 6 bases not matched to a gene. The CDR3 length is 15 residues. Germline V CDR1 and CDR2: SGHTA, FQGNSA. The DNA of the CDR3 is TGTGCCAGCAGTATCGAACAGGGGTCCTACAATGAGCAGTTCTTC. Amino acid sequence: CASSIEQGSYNEQFF.

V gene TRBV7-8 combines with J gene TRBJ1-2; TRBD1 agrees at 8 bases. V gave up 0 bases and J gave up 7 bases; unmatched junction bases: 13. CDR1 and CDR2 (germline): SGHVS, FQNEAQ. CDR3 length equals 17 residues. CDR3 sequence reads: CASSLATQGAPSGGYTF. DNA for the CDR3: TGTGCCAGCAGCTTAGCGACCCAGGGGGCGCCGAGTGGTGGCTACACCTTC. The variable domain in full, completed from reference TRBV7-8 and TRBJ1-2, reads GAGVSQSPRYKVAKRGQDVALRCDPISGHVSLFWYQQALGQGPEFLTYFQNEAQLDKSGLPSDRFFAERPEGSVSTLKIQRTQQEDSAVYLCASSLATQGAPSGGYTFGSGTRLTVV.

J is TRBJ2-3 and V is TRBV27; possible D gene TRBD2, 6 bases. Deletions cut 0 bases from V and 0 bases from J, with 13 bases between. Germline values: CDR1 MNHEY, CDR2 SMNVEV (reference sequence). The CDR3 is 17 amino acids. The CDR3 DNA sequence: TGTGCCAGCAGTTTATCGGGGCGGGGTGCTAGCACAGATACGCAGTATTTT. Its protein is CASSLSGRGASTDTQYF.

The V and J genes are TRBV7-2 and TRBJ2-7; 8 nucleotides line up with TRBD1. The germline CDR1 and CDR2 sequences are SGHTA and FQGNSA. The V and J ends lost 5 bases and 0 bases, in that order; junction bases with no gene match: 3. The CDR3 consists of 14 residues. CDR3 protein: CASSEDRGSYEQYV. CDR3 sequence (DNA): TGTGCCAGCAGCGAAGACAGGGGCTCCTACGAGCAGTACGTC.

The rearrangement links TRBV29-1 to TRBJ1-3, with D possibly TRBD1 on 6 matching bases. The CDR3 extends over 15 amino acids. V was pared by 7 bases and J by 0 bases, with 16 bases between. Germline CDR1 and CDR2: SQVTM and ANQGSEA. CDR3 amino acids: CSDLRQAPSGNTIYF. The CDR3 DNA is TGCAGCGATTTAAGACAGGCCCCCTCTGGAAACACCATATATTTT.

CDR3 in DNA: TGCGCCAGCAGACCCGGACTACAGGGTACTGAAGCTTTCTTT. Amino acids: CASRPGLQGTEAFF. The chain combines TRBV10-1 with TRBJ1-1, with D possibly being TRBD1 (6 bases). Germline V gives CDR1 WNHNN, CDR2 SYGVQD (reference sequence). The CDR3 contains 14 residues. V gave up 6 bases and J gave up 5 bases, with 16 bases separating them.

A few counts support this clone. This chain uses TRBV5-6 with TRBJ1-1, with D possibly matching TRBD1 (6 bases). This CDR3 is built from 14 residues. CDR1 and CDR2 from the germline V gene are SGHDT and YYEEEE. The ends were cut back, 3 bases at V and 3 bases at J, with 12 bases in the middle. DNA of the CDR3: TGTGCCAGCAGCTGGGGGGCCGGGGACACTGAAGCTTTCTTT. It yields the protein CASSWGAGDTEAFF.

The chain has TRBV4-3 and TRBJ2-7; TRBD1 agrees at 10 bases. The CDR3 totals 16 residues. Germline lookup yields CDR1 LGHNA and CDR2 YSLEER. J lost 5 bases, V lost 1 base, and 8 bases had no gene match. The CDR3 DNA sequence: TGCGCCAGCAGCCAAGGTCGCGCCGGGACAGGGGACGAGCAGTACGTC. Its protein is CASSQGRAGTGDEQYV.

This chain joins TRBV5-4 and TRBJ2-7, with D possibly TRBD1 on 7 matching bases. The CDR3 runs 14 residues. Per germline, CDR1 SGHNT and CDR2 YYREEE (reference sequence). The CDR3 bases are TGTGCTCAGCTTCGGGGGTACAGGGGCTACGAGCAGTACGTC. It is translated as CAQLRGYRGYEQYV.

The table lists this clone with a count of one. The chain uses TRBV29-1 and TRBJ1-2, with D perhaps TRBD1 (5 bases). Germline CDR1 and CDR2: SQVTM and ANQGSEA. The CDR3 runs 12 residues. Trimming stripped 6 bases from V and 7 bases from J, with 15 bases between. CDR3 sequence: CSVDQGLGGYTF. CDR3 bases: TGCAGCGTAGACCAGGGACTAGGTGGCTACACCTTC.

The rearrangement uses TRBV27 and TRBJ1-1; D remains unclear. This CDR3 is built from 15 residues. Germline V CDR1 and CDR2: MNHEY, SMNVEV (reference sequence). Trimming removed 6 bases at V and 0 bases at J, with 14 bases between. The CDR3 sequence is CASSLRTEMNTEAFF. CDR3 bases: TGTGCCAGCAGCCTCCGGACGGAAATGAACACTGAAGCTTTCTTT.